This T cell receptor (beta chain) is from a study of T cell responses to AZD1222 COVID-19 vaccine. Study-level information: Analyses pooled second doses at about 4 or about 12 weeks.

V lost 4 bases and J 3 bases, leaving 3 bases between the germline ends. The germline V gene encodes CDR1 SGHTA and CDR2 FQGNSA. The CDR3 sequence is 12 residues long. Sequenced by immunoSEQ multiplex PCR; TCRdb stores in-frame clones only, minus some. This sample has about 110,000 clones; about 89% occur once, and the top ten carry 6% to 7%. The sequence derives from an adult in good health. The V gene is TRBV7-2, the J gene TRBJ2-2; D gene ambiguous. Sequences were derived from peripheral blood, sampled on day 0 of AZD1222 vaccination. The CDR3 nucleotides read TGTGCCAGCAGCTATTACACCGGGGAGCTGTTTTTT. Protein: CASSYYTGELFF.